Listed below are T cell receptor beta chains from one sample, sequenced in a study of blood T cell repertoires in COVID-19. Profiling relied on immunoSEQ multiplex PCR, and the TCRdb table lists in-frame clones only, not all of them. Among around 99,000 clones listed, approximately 90% were seen once. Sequenced sample: peripheral blood. The receptors derive from a woman younger than 45 with acute or convalescent COVID-19. Both conserved end residues are trimmed from each CDR3.

v_call	cdr3_aa
TRBV5-5	ASSSSSGGTNTEAF
TRBV4-1	ASSETGDQGYGYT
TRBV23-1	ASSQPGQGYNEQF
TRBV6-6	ASSYKDRRNYGYT
TRBV27	ASSLQGQPQH
TRBV28	ASSSWAGGLQPQH
TRBV6-2/TRBV6-3	ASSNPLNNEQF
TRBV10-3	AISEVLVGEQY
TRBV24-1	ATSDYRGYEQY
TRBV7-6	ASSHIANYGYT
TRBV3-1/TRBV3-2	ASSQRTGENEKLF
TRBV6-5	ASRSGARELF
TRBV9	ASSVSGRANTGELF